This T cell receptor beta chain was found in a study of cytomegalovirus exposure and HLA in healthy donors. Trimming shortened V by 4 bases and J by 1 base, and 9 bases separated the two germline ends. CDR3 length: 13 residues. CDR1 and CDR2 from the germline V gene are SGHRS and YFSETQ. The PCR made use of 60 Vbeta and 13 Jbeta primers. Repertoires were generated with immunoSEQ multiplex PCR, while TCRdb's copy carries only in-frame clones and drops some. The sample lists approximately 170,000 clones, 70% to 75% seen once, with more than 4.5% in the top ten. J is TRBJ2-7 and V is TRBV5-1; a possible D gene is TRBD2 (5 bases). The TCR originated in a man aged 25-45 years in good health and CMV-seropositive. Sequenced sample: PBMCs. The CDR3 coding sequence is TGCGCCAGCAGCCTCGGGAAGTCCTACGAGCAGTACTTC. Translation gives CASSLGKSYEQYF.